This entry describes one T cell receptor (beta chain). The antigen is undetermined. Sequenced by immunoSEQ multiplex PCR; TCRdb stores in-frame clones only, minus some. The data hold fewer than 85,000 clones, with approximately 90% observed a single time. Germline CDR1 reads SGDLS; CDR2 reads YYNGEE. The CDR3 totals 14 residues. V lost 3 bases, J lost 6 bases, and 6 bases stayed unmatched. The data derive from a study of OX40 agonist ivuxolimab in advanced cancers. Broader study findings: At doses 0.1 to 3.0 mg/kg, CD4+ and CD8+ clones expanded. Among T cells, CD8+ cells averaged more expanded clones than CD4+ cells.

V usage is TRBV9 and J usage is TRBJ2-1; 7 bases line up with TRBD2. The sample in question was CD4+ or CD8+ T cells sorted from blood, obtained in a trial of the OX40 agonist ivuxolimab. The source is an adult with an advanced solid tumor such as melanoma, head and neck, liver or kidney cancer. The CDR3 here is CASSDTSVGNEQFF. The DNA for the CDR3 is TGTGCCAGCAGCGATACTAGCGTTGGCAATGAGCAGTTCTTC.